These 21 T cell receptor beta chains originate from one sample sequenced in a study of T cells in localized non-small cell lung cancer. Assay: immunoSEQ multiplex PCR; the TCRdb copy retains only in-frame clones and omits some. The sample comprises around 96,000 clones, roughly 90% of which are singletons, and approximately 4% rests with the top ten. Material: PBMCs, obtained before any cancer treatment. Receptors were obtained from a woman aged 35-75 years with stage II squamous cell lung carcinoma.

The CDR3 DNA is TGTGCCAGCAGCGTAGTCCCTCCCAGCGGGAGTGGTCTGTACAATGAGCAGTTCTTC. Residues: CASSVVPPSGSGLYNEQFF. This chain uses TRBV9 with TRBJ2-1; 8 bases line up with TRBD2. The CDR3 has 19 amino acids. Germline V CDR1 and CDR2: SGDLS, YYNGEE. V dropped 0 bases and J dropped 4; count of bases not matched to a gene: 15.

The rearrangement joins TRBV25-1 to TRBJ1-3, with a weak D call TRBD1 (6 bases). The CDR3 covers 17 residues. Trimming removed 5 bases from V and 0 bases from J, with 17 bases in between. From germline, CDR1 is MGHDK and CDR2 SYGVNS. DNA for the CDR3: TGTGCCAGCAGTCCTAGAACAGGGACCCGCTCTGGAAACACCATATATTTT. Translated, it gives CASSPRTGTRSGNTIYF.

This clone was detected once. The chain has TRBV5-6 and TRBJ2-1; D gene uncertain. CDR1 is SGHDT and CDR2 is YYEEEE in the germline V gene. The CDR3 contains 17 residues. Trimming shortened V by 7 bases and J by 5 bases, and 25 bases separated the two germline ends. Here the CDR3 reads CASADLKEYLTDNEQFF. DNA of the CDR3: TGTGCCAGCGCCGACCTTAAGGAGTATCTAACTGACAATGAGCAGTTCTTC.

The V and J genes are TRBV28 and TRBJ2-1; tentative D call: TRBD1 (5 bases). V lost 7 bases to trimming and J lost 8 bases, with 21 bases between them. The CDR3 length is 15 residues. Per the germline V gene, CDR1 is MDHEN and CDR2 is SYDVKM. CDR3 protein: CASKPQGTPVDEQFF. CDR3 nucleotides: TGTGCCAGCAAACCTCAGGGTACCCCGGTCGATGAGCAGTTCTTC.

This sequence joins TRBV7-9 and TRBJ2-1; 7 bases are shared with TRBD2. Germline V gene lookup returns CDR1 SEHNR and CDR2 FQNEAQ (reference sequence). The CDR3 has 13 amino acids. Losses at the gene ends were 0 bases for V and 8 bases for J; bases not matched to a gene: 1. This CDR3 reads CASSLAGGHEQFF. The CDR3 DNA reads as TGTGCCAGCAGCTTAGCGGGAGGGCATGAGCAGTTCTTC.

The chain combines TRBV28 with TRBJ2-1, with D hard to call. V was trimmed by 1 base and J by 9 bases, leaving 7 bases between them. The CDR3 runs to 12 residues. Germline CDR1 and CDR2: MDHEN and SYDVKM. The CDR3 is CASSLFLSEQFF. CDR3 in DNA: TGTGCCAGCAGTTTATTCCTATCTGAGCAGTTCTTC.

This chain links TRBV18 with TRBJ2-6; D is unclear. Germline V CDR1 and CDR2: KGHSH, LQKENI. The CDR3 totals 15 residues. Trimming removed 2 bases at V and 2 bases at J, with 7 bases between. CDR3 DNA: TGTGCCAGCTCACCAGGGGTGCCTGGGGCCAACGTCCTGACTTTC. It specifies CASSPGVPGANVLTF.

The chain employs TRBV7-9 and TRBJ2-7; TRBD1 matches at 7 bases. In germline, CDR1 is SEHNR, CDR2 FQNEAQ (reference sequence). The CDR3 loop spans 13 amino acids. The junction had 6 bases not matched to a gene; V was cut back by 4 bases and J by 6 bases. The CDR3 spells CASSSTGPLEQYF. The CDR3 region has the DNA TGTGCCAGCAGCTCGACAGGGCCTCTCGAGCAGTACTTC.

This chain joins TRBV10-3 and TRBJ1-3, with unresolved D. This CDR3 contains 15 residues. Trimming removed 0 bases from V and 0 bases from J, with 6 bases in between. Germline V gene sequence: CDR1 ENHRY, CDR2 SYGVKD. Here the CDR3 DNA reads TGTGCCATCAGTGAGTCGATCCTCTCTGGAAACACCATATATTTT. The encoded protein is CAISESILSGNTIYF.

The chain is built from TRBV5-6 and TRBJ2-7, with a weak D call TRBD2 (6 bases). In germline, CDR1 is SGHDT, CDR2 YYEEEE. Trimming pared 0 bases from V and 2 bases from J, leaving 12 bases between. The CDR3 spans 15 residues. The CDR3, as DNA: TGTGCCAGCAGCTTGGGGTCCGGCGGGGCCTACGAGCAGTACTTC. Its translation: CASSLGSGGAYEQYF.

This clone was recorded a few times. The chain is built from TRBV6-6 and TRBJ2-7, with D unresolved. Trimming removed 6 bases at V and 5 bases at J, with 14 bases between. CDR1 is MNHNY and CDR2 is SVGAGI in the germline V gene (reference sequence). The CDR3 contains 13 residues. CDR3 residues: CASSPARRDEQYF. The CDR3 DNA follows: TGTGCCAGCAGCCCCGCGAGGAGAGACGAGCAGTACTTC.

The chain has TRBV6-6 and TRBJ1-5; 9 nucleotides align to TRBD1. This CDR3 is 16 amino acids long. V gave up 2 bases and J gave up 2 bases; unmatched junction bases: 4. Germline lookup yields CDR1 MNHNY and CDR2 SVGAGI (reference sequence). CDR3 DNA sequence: TGTGCCAGCAGTTACAGGGACAGGGCTGGCAATCAGCCCCAGCATTTT. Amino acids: CASSYRDRAGNQPQHF.

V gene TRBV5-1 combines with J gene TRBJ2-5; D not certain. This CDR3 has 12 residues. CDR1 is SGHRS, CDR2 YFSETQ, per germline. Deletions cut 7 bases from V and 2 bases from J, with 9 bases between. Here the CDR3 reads CASGDLQETQYF. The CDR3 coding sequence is TGCGCCAGCGGCGACTTACAAGAGACCCAGTACTTC.

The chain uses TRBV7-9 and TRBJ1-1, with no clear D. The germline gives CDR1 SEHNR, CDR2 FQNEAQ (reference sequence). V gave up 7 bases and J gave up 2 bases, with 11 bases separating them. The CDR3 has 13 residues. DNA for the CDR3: TGTGCCAGCACGGGGATTTTAAACACTGAAGCTTTCTTT. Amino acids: CASTGILNTEAFF.

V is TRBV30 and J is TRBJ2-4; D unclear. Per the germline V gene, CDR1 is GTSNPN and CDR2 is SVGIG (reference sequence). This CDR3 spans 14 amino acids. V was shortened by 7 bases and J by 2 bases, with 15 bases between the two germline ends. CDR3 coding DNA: TGTGCCTCTAAGGGCCCCCTATCCAAAAACATTCAGTACTTC. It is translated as CASKGPLSKNIQYF.

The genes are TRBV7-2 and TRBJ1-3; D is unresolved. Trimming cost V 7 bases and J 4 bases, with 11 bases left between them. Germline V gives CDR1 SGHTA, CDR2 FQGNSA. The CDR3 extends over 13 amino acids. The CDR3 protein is CASTLGGGNTIYF. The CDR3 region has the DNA TGTGCCAGCACCCTGGGCGGGGGAAACACCATATATTTT.

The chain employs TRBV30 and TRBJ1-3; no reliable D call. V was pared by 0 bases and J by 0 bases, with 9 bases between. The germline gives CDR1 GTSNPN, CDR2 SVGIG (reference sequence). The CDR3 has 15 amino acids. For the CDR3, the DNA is TGTGCCTGGAGTGTAACAGACACCTCTGGAAACACCATATATTTT. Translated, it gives CAWSVTDTSGNTIYF.

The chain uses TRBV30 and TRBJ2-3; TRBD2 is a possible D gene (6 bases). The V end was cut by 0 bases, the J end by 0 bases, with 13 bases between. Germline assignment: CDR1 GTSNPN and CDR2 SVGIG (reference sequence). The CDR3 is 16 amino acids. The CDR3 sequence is CAWSVGAGWSTDTQYF. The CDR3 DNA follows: TGTGCCTGGAGTGTAGGGGCGGGGTGGAGCACAGATACGCAGTATTTT.

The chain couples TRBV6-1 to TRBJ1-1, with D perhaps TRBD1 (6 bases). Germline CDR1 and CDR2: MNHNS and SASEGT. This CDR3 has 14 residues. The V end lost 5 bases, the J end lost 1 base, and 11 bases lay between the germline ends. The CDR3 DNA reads TGTGCCAGCAGTCCCAGGACAGAGAACACTGAAGCTTTCTTT. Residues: CASSPRTENTEAFF.

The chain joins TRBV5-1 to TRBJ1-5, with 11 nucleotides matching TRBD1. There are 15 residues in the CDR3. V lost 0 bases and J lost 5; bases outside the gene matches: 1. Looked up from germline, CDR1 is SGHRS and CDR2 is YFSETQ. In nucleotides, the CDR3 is TGCGCCAGCAGCTTGGGGGGACAGGGGGATCAGCCCCAGCATTTT. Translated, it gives CASSLGGQGDQPQHF.

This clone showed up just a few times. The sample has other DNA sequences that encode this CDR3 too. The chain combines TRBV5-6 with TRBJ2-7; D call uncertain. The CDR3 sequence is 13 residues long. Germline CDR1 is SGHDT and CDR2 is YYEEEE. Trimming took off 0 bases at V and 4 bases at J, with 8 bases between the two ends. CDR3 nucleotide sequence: TGTGCCAGCAGCTTGGGGGGTCCTTACGAGCAGTACTTC. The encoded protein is CASSLGGPYEQYF.